The 27 T cell receptor beta chains below all came from one sample that was sequenced in a study of cytomegalovirus exposure and HLA in healthy donors. Both 60 Vbeta primers and 13 Jbeta primers went into the PCR. Profiling relied on immunoSEQ multiplex PCR, and the TCRdb table lists in-frame clones only, not all of them. The sample carries about 150,000 clones, more than 60% recorded once. What was sequenced was PBMCs. These receptors were taken from a woman aged 40-49 years in good health and CMV-seronegative.

The V gene is TRBV4-1, the J gene TRBJ2-3; TRBD2 agrees at 8 bases. Germline loops: CDR1 MGHRA, CDR2 YSYEKL. The CDR3 covers 17 residues. J was trimmed by 0 bases and V by 4 bases; bases with no gene match: 9. In DNA, the CDR3 is TGCGCCAGCAGCCTCGGGGGGGGCGGGGGAAGCACAGATACGCAGTATTTT. Protein sequence: CASSLGGGGGSTDTQYF.

V usage is TRBV5-1 and J usage is TRBJ1-1; TRBD1 agrees at 10 bases. V gave up 3 bases and J gave up 2 bases; unmatched junction bases: 7. CDR3 length: 16 amino acids. Germline assignment: CDR1 SGHRS and CDR2 YFSETQ. The CDR3 reads CASSSRDRGRNTEAFF. CDR3 bases: TGCGCCAGCAGCTCCCGGGACAGGGGCCGTAACACTGAAGCTTTCTTT.

This chain joins TRBV2 and TRBJ2-3, with D hard to call. The CDR3 covers 16 residues. Looked up from germline, CDR1 is SNHLY and CDR2 is FYNNEI. Trimming shortened V by 5 bases and J by 2 bases, and 17 bases separated the two germline ends. The CDR3 coding sequence is TGTGCCAGCAGTCCTCAAAATGTAGCTTACACAGATACGCAGTATTTT. This gives the protein CASSPQNVAYTDTQYF.

The chain couples TRBV5-6 to TRBJ2-5, with TRBD1 identical over 9 bases. This CDR3 spans 15 amino acids. The germline gives CDR1 SGHDT, CDR2 YYEEEE. The ends lost 0 bases at V and 4 bases at J; junction bases unmatched: 4. The CDR3 region has the DNA TGTGCCAGCAGCTTGGACAGGGGGCCCGGAGAGACCCAGTACTTC. Its protein is CASSLDRGPGETQYF.

Comments on this clone: Distinct nucleotide sequences in the sample also encode this CDR3. This chain links TRBV28 with TRBJ2-7, with TRBD1 as a possible D gene (6 bases). This CDR3 is built from 14 residues. Deletions cut 2 bases from V and 2 bases from J, with 10 bases between. Looked up from germline, CDR1 is MDHEN and CDR2 is SYDVKM. CDR3 sequence: CASSLGGPPYEQYF. As DNA, the CDR3 is TGTGCCAGCAGTTTAGGGGGCCCCCCCTACGAGCAGTACTTC.

The rearrangement uses TRBV6-5 and TRBJ1-1; D not certain. Trimming removed 0 bases from V and 7 bases from J, with 9 bases in between. The CDR3 is 13 amino acids. Germline CDR1 is MNHEY and CDR2 is SVGAGI. This CDR3 is CASSYSSGIEAFF. CDR3 sequence (DNA): TGTGCCAGCAGTTACTCGTCGGGGATTGAAGCTTTCTTT.

V usage is TRBV19 and J usage is TRBJ1-4, with TRBD1 identical over 7 bases. The CDR3 has 13 residues. Germline V CDR1 and CDR2: LNHDA, SQIVND (reference sequence). After removal of 5 bases from V and 7 bases from J, the junction contained 4 bases not matched to a gene. The CDR3 sequence: CASSVDRAEKLFF. Written as DNA, the CDR3 is TGTGCCAGTAGTGTCGACAGGGCTGAAAAACTGTTTTTT.

This clone turned up a few times. The chain employs TRBV2 and TRBJ1-1, with D possibly TRBD1 on 5 matching bases. CDR1 and CDR2 (germline): SNHLY, FYNNEI. Deletions cut 7 bases from V and 10 bases from J, with 28 bases between. This CDR3 has 16 residues. Here the CDR3 DNA reads TGTGCCAGCACTCCCGATAGGGGACTCAGCCCTGGGGGAGCTTTCTTT. Translating gives CASTPDRGLSPGGAFF.

The V gene is TRBV4-1, the J gene TRBJ2-1, with 7 bases identical to TRBD1. Germline V gives CDR1 MGHRA, CDR2 YSYEKL. The CDR3 sequence is 16 residues long. The trim removed 4 bases at V and 3 bases at J, leaving 9 bases unmatched. Here the CDR3 DNA reads TGCGCCAGCAGCCCTCGACAGGGAATGATCTACAATGAGCAGTTCTTC. Its protein product is CASSPRQGMIYNEQFF.

The chain is built from TRBV7-9 and TRBJ1-1, with no clear D. CDR3 length: 12 amino acids. V was trimmed by 3 bases and J by 5 bases, leaving 7 bases between them. Germline CDR1 is SEHNR and CDR2 is FQNEAQ (reference sequence). The DNA of the CDR3 is TGTGCCAGCAGCTTCCCCCTAACTGAAGCTTTCTTT. It is translated as CASSFPLTEAFF.

This rearrangement joins TRBV9 to TRBJ1-1; a weak D match, TRBD1 (5 bases). There are 15 residues in the CDR3. Deletions cut 2 bases from V and 1 base from J, with 12 bases between. Germline V gene data show CDR1 as SGDLS and CDR2 as YYNGEE. As DNA, the CDR3 is TGTGCCAGCAGCGTTGGGGCGCGGGGGAACACTGAAGCTTTCTTT. This codes for CASSVGARGNTEAFF.

The V gene is TRBV28, the J gene TRBJ2-7, with D unresolved. The CDR3 contains 11 residues. Between the trimmed V and J ends, which lost 4 bases and 4 bases, there was a span of 5 bases. Looked up from germline, CDR1 is MDHEN and CDR2 is SYDVKM. The CDR3 loop reads CASSSPYEQYF. The CDR3 DNA reads TGTGCCAGCAGTTCCCCGTACGAGCAGTACTTC.

The J gene is TRBJ2-7, the V gene TRBV10-3; 7 nucleotides align to TRBD2. The V segment lost 4 bases and the J segment 0 bases; nucleotides outside the gene matches: 15. CDR1 ENHRY and CDR2 SYGVKD come from the germline V gene. The CDR3 has 18 amino acids. CDR3 DNA sequence: TGTGCCATCAGTGGAAGAGCGGGACGGGTTTTGAGCTCCTACGAGCAGTACTTC. This sequence encodes CAISGRAGRVLSSYEQYF.

The J gene is TRBJ2-7, the V gene TRBV20-1, with D perhaps matching TRBD2 (5 bases). Germline V gene sequence: CDR1 DFQATT, CDR2 SNEGSKA (reference sequence). CDR3 length: 11 residues. The V gene lost 6 bases and the J gene lost 5 bases, with 11 bases spanning the gap. Written as DNA, the CDR3 is TGCAGTGCGGGTACTAGTCACGAGCAGTACTTC. The encoded protein is CSAGTSHEQYF.

The chain carries TRBV18 and TRBJ2-3; 12 bases map to TRBD2. V was clipped by 3 bases and J by 4 bases; unmatched bases: 5. Per the germline V gene, CDR1 is KGHSH and CDR2 is LQKENI. The CDR3 spans 16 residues. The CDR3 reads CASSPSPSGGADTQYF. DNA for the CDR3: TGTGCCAGCTCACCGTCCCCTAGCGGGGGGGCAGATACGCAGTATTTT.

The J gene is TRBJ2-1, the V gene TRBV7-9, with D possibly matching TRBD2 (7 bases). Germline values: CDR1 SEHNR, CDR2 FQNEAQ (reference sequence). V lost 2 bases to trimming and J lost 7 bases, with 18 bases between them. The CDR3 is 16 amino acids. The CDR3 bases are TGTGCCAGCAGCTTACCCACTAGCGTAGGGGGGAATGAGCAGTTCTTC. Protein product: CASSLPTSVGGNEQFF.

This rearrangement joins TRBV6-1 to TRBJ2-3, with 8 bases matching TRBD2. The CDR3 sequence is 15 residues long. Germline CDR1 is MNHNS and CDR2 is SASEGT. V trimming: 2 bases; J trimming: 0 bases; junction bases outside the gene matches: 1. CDR3 nucleotide sequence: TGTGCCAGCAGTGAAATAGCGGGGAGCACAGATACGCAGTATTTT. Its translation: CASSEIAGSTDTQYF.

V and J are TRBV6-4 and TRBJ1-2; 9 positions agree with TRBD1. Germline CDR1 and CDR2: MRHNA and SNTAGT. The length of the CDR3 is 16 residues. J gave up 7 bases and V 4 bases, and 13 bases lay outside the gene matches. The CDR3 DNA follows: TGTGCCAGCAGTGCACAAGCTAACAGGGGGCTTGGTGGCTACACCTTC. Translating gives CASSAQANRGLGGYTF.

The chain uses TRBV5-6 and TRBJ1-1; D is unresolved. V lost 0 bases and J lost 8, with 8 bases in between. The CDR3 is made up of 12 amino acids. Germline lookup yields CDR1 SGHDT and CDR2 YYEEEE. CDR3 bases: TGTGCCAGCAGCTTGGAACAGAGCGAAGCTTTCTTT. As protein: CASSLEQSEAFF. The whole variable domain, remainder taken from reference TRBV5-6 and TRBJ1-1, is DAGVTQSPTHLIKTRGQQVTLRCSPKSGHDTVSWYQQALGQGPQFIFQYYEEEERQRGNFPDRFSGHQFPNYSSELNVNALLLGDSALYLCASSLEQSEAFFGQGTRLTVV.

This clone was counted a few times. The chain has TRBV7-9 and TRBJ1-1; D call uncertain. CDR1 and CDR2 (germline): SEHNR, FQNEAQ (reference sequence). V was pared by 3 bases and J by 1 base, with 12 bases between. There are 15 residues in the CDR3. As DNA, the CDR3 is TGTGCCAGCAGCTTCACCCAGGCGGGGAACACTGAAGCTTTCTTT. It is translated as CASSFTQAGNTEAFF.

This chain links TRBV29-1 with TRBJ1-3; D is ambiguous. The CDR3 is 10 residues long. Germline CDR1 and CDR2: SQVTM and ANQGSEA. V was trimmed by 4 bases and J by 7 bases, leaving 5 bases between them. The CDR3 nucleotides are TGCAGCGTTGTGGAGAACACCATATATTTT. Amino acid sequence: CSVVENTIYF.

This chain uses TRBV28 with TRBJ2-3; no clear D gene. Germline loops: CDR1 MDHEN, CDR2 SYDVKM. The germline V and J ends were trimmed by 1 base and 6 bases, with 5 bases remaining between them. The CDR3 sequence is 12 residues long. The CDR3: CASSLSGDTQYF. CDR3 in DNA: TGTGCCAGCAGTTTATCCGGGGATACGCAGTATTTT.

The CDR3 region is CAWSVGAAEQFF. CDR3 in DNA: TGTGCCTGGAGTGTTGGGGCTGCCGAGCAGTTCTTC. The chain couples TRBV30 to TRBJ2-1; perhaps TRBD1 as D (5 bases). Trimming shortened V by 0 bases and J by 10 bases, and 10 bases separated the two germline ends. The V gene's germline CDR1 is GTSNPN and CDR2 SVGIG (reference sequence). The CDR3 loop spans 12 amino acids.

The CDR3 region has the DNA TGTGCCATCAGTCCACAGGGCAGTAACTATGGCTACACCTTC. Its protein product is CAISPQGSNYGYTF. V and J are TRBV10-3 and TRBJ1-2, with D possibly being TRBD1 (6 bases). The CDR3 is 14 residues long. Germline V gene sequence: CDR1 ENHRY, CDR2 SYGVKD. Trimming pared 5 bases from V and 1 base from J, leaving 11 bases between.

The chain uses TRBV6-5 and TRBJ2-7; 12 positions agree with TRBD1. The V gene end was trimmed by 5 bases and the J gene end by 6 bases; junction bases not matched to a gene: 2. The length of the CDR3 is 13 residues. Looked up from germline, CDR1 is MNHEY and CDR2 is SVGAGI. The CDR3 region has the DNA TGTGCCAGCAGTCCGGGACAGGGGGCCGAGCAGTACTTC. As protein: CASSPGQGAEQYF.

This chain links TRBV11-2 with TRBJ1-1; D may be TRBD1 (6 bases). CDR1 SGHAT and CDR2 FQNNGV come from the germline V gene. Deletions cut 1 base from V and 0 bases from J, with 9 bases between. The CDR3 totals 15 residues. CDR3 sequence (DNA): TGTGCCAGCAGCTTAGTTGAGGGGGTGAACACTGAAGCTTTCTTT. Its translation: CASSLVEGVNTEAFF. Complete variable domain (other parts from reference TRBV11-2 and TRBJ1-1): EAGVAQSPRYKIIEKRQSVAFWCNPISGHATLYWYQQILGQGPKLLIQFQNNGVVDDSQLPKDRFSAERLKGVDSTLKIQPAKLEDSAVYLCASSLVEGVNTEAFFGQGTRLTVV.

Written as DNA, the CDR3 is TGTGCCAGCAGCTTGGAACACTACGAGCAGTACTTC. Translation gives CASSLEHYEQYF. This chain links TRBV5-6 with TRBJ2-7; no definite D call. The ends were cut back, 0 bases at V and 3 bases at J, with 4 bases in the middle. This CDR3 contains 12 residues. Per the germline V gene, CDR1 is SGHDT and CDR2 is YYEEEE. The full variable domain, in which reference TRBV5-6 and TRBJ2-7 provide the parts outside the CDR3, is DAGVTQSPTHLIKTRGQQVTLRCSPKSGHDTVSWYQQALGQGPQFIFQYYEEEERQRGNFPDRFSGHQFPNYSSELNVNALLLGDSALYLCASSLEHYEQYFGPGTRLTVT.